This T cell receptor (beta chain) was documented in a study of T-cell reconstitution after alpha-beta-depleted transplantation in children. Germline V gives CDR1 LNHDA, CDR2 SQIVND (reference sequence). This CDR3 has 11 amino acids. The germline V and J ends were trimmed by 7 bases and 4 bases, with 7 bases remaining between them. General study results and limits: Diversity of TCRbeta at day 60 was high in some patients, arising from surviving recipient T cells and thymic progenitors. Several hundred graft clones that had expanded were reportedly the source of alpha-beta T cells about two months after transplant. The main origin of T-cell counts and diversity one year after transplant was newly produced T cells.

For this clonotype: Its specificity is unknown.

Preparation of the TCRbeta library was carried out with unique molecular identifiers. In TCRdb, the PCR reads were re-called with MiXCR into one record per CDR3 protein. The sample records fewer than 550,000 distinct CDR3 sequences, roughly 10% being singletons. This TCR was sampled from a female patient aged 2 to 10 who had a stem cell transplant for aplastic anemia, so the T cells may come from the graft donor. V is TRBV19 and J is TRBJ1-2, with unresolved D. The sequencing used PBMCs, mostly from graft donor cells, collected 180 days after TCRalphabeta/CD19-depleted stem cell transplant. For the CDR3, the DNA is TGTGCCAGTAACCGAGGCTATGGCTACACCTTC. Translation: CASNRGYGYTF.